One and the same sample provided the 20 T cell receptor beta chains below, sequenced in a study of human T cells and chemical hapten exposure. TCRdb ran MiXCR on the RACE reads and lists one entry per CDR3 protein. The sample lists 95,000 to 100,000 distinct CDR3 sequences, 11% seen once, with 3.1% in the top ten. The time point is: pre-sensitization, week 0. Specified treatment: therapeutic diphenylcyclopropenone sensitization with weekly scalp DPC. Here the sequenced sample was whole blood, taken in connection with sensitization to the hapten diphenylcyclopropenone (DPC). These receptors came from a woman aged 60 to 75 with alopecia areata. Some clones in this sample may be carry-over from other donors' samples.

The rearrangement uses TRBV9 and TRBJ1-4; weak D call: TRBD1 (5 bases). The CDR3 extends over 13 amino acids. Deletions cut 3 bases from V and 8 bases from J, with 11 bases between. Germline CDR1 SGDLS, CDR2 YYNGEE. The CDR3 loop reads CASSGGGREKLFF. In DNA, the CDR3 is TGTGCCAGCAGCGGCGGGGGTCGGGAAAAACTGTTTTTT.

This clonotype was seen at least ten times. The genes are TRBV4-1 and TRBJ1-1; D gene uncertain. The CDR3 spans 14 residues. Germline V gene sequence: CDR1 MGHRA, CDR2 YSYEKL. V lost 1 base and J lost 5, with 11 bases in between. The CDR3 DNA sequence: TGCGCCAGCAGCCAAGCCTCCGCACAGACTGAAGCTTTCTTT. It is translated as CASSQASAQTEAFF.

The rearrangement joins TRBV6-1 to TRBJ1-4; no reliable D call. The CDR3 consists of 15 residues. Germline V CDR1 and CDR2: MNHNS, SASEGT. The V gene lost 4 bases and the J gene lost 0 bases, with 9 bases spanning the gap. The CDR3 sequence is CASSAWRTTNEKLFF. In nucleotides, the CDR3 is TGTGCCAGCAGTGCCTGGCGAACAACTAATGAAAAACTGTTTTTT.

This clonotype was picked up a small number of times. The genes are TRBV7-2 and TRBJ1-6, with 12 bases fitting TRBD1. The CDR3 is 15 residues long. Germline assignment: CDR1 SGHTA and CDR2 FQGNSA. V shed 7 bases, J shed 9 bases, and the junction held 7 bases outside the gene matches. The CDR3 sequence is CASTAGTGGTSPLHF. CDR3 in DNA: TGTGCCAGCACCGCGGGGACAGGGGGCACTTCACCCCTCCACTTT.

This clonotype was counted many times. The chain employs TRBV2 and TRBJ1-1; D is uncertain. V dropped 6 bases and J dropped 2 bases, with 10 bases sitting between them. The CDR3 extends over 13 amino acids. Germline V lookup: CDR1 SNHLY, CDR2 FYNNEI. CDR3 residues: CASSVRQNTEAFF. In DNA form, the CDR3 reads TGTGCCAGCAGCGTGAGACAAAACACTGAAGCTTTCTTT.

This clonotype was detected many times. The chain joins TRBV5-1 to TRBJ2-1, with 12 bases matching TRBD2. The CDR3 is 16 residues long. The germline CDR1 and CDR2 sequences are SGHRS and YFSETQ. V dropped 3 bases and J dropped 6; count of bases not matched to a gene: 7. Here the CDR3 reads CASSSQRTSGVNEQFF. The DNA of the CDR3 is TGCGCCAGCAGCTCCCAGAGGACTAGCGGGGTCAATGAGCAGTTCTTC.

The chain employs TRBV29-1 and TRBJ2-1; 10 positions match TRBD1. The CDR3 contains 16 residues. Trimming cost V 7 bases and J 1 base; bases outside gene matches: 10. CDR1 is SQVTM, CDR2 ANQGSEA, per germline. CDR3 nucleotide sequence: TGCAGCGCAACAAAGCCGGGACAGGGGTCCTACAATGAGCAGTTCTTC. It encodes CSATKPGQGSYNEQFF.

This clonotype has a handful of counts. The genes are TRBV29-1 and TRBJ1-2; no firm D call. This CDR3 comprises 12 residues. The V gene's germline CDR1 is SQVTM and CDR2 ANQGSEA. Trimming removed 6 bases from V and 1 base from J, with 9 bases in between. Written as DNA, the CDR3 is TGCAGCGTGGGAGGATTTAACTATGGCTACACCTTC. Its translation is CSVGGFNYGYTF.

This clonotype has a handful of counts. J is TRBJ2-7 and V is TRBV9; 7 bases fit TRBD1. This CDR3 is built from 13 residues. CDR1 SGDLS and CDR2 YYNGEE come from the germline V gene. V lost 6 bases, J lost 3 bases, and 6 bases stayed unmatched. CDR3 loop: CASTGQRVYEQYF. The CDR3, as DNA: TGTGCCAGCACGGGACAGAGAGTCTACGAGCAGTACTTC.

The J gene is TRBJ2-7, the V gene TRBV4-1; 8 bases are shared with TRBD1. The germline CDR1 and CDR2 sequences are MGHRA and YSYEKL. This CDR3 has 16 residues. V shed 0 bases, J shed 3 bases, and the junction held 7 bases outside the gene matches. In nucleotides, the CDR3 is TGCGCCAGCAGCCAAGAACCCACAGGGGGTTTCTACGAGCAGTACTTC. This translates into CASSQEPTGGFYEQYF.

This clonotype has a count of ten or more. The gene calls are TRBV18 and TRBJ2-3; possibly TRBD1 for D (6 bases). With 4 bases removed from V and 3 bases from J, the gap between germline ends came to 14 bases. This CDR3 has 15 residues. The germline V gene has CDR1 KGHSH and CDR2 LQKENI. The CDR3 coding sequence is TGTGCCAGCTCACGAAACAGGGAATGGACAGATACGCAGTATTTT. This translates into CASSRNREWTDTQYF.

V gene TRBV6-5 combines with J gene TRBJ2-7; 12 bases line up with TRBD2. CDR3 size: 15 residues. Germline V gene sequence: CDR1 MNHEY, CDR2 SVGAGI. With 4 bases clipped from V and 3 bases from J, the junction kept 4 bases outside the gene matches. CDR3 region: CASSSWTSGNYEQYF. As DNA, the CDR3 is TGTGCCAGCAGTTCCTGGACTAGCGGGAACTACGAGCAGTACTTC.

This clonotype was detected ten times or more. The V and J genes are TRBV2 and TRBJ2-3, with 9 bases matching TRBD2. The germline V gene has CDR1 SNHLY and CDR2 FYNNEI. The CDR3 spans 16 residues. V dropped 7 bases and J dropped 6; count of bases not matched to a gene: 14. CDR3 protein: CASMKGTSFSEDTQYF. For the CDR3, the DNA is TGTGCCAGCATGAAAGGGACTAGCTTCTCTGAGGATACGCAGTATTTT.

This clonotype came up a few times. This chain joins TRBV9 and TRBJ2-5; either TRBD1 or TRBD2 may fit D (7 bases each). V lost 4 bases to trimming and J lost 1 base, with 17 bases between them. From germline, CDR1 is SGDLS and CDR2 YYNGEE. The CDR3 totals 16 residues. CDR3 DNA sequence: TGTGCCAGCAGCCGGGGAGGGGGCCCCTCCCAAGAGACCCAGTACTTC. Encoded protein: CASSRGGGPSQETQYF.

V and J are TRBV2 and TRBJ2-5, with D possibly TRBD1 on 6 matching bases. Germline values: CDR1 SNHLY, CDR2 FYNNEI. The V and J ends lost 1 base and 4 bases respectively, with 7 bases between them. This CDR3 has 13 amino acids. The CDR3 DNA sequence: TGTGCCAGCAGTGAAGACAGGGTAGAGACCCAGTACTTC. Amino acids: CASSEDRVETQYF.

This clonotype occurred a few times. This sequence joins TRBV18 and TRBJ2-7, with no clear D. The CDR3 covers 13 residues. V gave up 3 bases and J gave up 5 bases, with 11 bases separating them. Germline V gives CDR1 KGHSH, CDR2 LQKENI. This chain's CDR3 is CASSPRTADEQYF. The CDR3 DNA is TGTGCCAGCTCACCCCGGACGGCGGACGAGCAGTACTTC.

This clonotype has just a few counts. The chain links TRBV6-2 or TRBV6-3 to TRBJ2-7; 9 nucleotides align to TRBD1. Germline loops: CDR1 MNHEY, CDR2 SVGEGT. Trimming removed 7 bases from V and 4 bases from J; junction bases left unmatched: 11. The CDR3 totals 15 residues. The CDR3 loop is CASTDPGTGNYEQYF. Here the CDR3 DNA reads TGTGCCAGCACCGATCCAGGGACAGGGAATTACGAGCAGTACTTC.

In its sample, this clonotype was seen many times. The gene calls are TRBV5-1 and TRBJ1-2; weak D call: TRBD1 (6 bases). Germline V lookup: CDR1 SGHRS, CDR2 YFSETQ. Trimming stripped 3 bases from V and 8 bases from J, with 17 bases between. The length of the CDR3 is 14 residues. The CDR3 region has the DNA TGCGCCAGCAGCTCGGACAGTTCTATATCCGGCTACACCTTC. Amino acid sequence: CASSSDSSISGYTF.

This clonotype was seen only a few times. This chain joins TRBV27 and TRBJ2-5; tentative D call: TRBD2 (6 bases). The germline V and J ends were trimmed by 6 bases and 2 bases, with 13 bases remaining between them. Germline CDR1 reads MNHEY; CDR2 reads SMNVEV (reference sequence). CDR3 length: 14 amino acids. CDR3 residues: CASRPLGGQETQYF. The DNA of the CDR3 is TGTGCCAGCAGGCCCCTGGGGGGACAAGAGACCCAGTACTTC.

This clonotype showed up many times. This sequence joins TRBV5-8 and TRBJ1-6; 8 nucleotides line up with TRBD1. J gave up 7 bases and V 5 bases, and 5 bases lay outside the gene matches. The CDR3 is made up of 14 amino acids. Germline assignment: CDR1 SGHTS and CDR2 YDEGEE. DNA for the CDR3: TGTGCCAGCAGAGCGGACAGGGCCAATTCACCCCTCCACTTT. Translation gives CASRADRANSPLHF.